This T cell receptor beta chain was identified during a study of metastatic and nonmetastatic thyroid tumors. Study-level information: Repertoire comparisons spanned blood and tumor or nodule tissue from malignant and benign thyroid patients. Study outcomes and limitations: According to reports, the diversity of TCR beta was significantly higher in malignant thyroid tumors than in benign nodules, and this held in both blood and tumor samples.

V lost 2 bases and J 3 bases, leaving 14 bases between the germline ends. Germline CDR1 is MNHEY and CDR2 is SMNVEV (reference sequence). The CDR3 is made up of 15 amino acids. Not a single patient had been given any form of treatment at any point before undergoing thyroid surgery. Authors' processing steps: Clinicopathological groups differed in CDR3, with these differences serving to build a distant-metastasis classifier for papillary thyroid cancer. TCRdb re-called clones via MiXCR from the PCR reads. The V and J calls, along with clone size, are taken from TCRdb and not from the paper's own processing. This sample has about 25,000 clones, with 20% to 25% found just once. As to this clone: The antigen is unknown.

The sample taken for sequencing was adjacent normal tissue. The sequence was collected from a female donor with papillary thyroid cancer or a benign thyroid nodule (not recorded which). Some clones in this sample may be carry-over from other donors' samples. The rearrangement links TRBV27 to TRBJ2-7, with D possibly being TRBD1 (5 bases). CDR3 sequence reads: CASSLRQGLFYEQYF. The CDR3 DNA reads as TGTGCCAGCAGTTTACGGCAGGGTTTATTCTACGAGCAGTACTTC.